The T cell receptor beta chain under discussion was sequenced for a study of shared clonotypes between healthy human individuals. CD45RO-negative CD8 cells positively selected for CCR7 made up the naive population, which excluded terminally differentiated effector memory CD45RA+ cells. Germline V gene data show CDR1 as SGHVS and CDR2 as FQNEAQ. The CDR3 totals 16 residues. V lost 0 bases, J lost 4 bases, and 4 bases stayed unmatched. The table came from immunoSEQ multiplex PCR; TCRdb's copy has only in-frame clones and leaves some out. The sample has around 2.1 million clones, just over 90% seen once.

The sample comprised naive CD8+ T cells from PBMCs. The source is a man between 18 and 29 years old in good health. Some clones in this sample may be carry-over from other donors' samples. The chain joins TRBV7-8 to TRBJ2-1, with 9 bases that match TRBD2. CDR3 DNA sequence: TGTGCCAGCAGCTTAGCGGCGGGAGGGCCTTACAATGAGCAGTTCTTC. Residues: CASSLAAGGPYNEQFF.